This T cell receptor (beta chain) was recovered during a study of CD8+CD57+ T cells in acquired aplastic anemia. Background on the study: Across the sorted CD4+ and CD8+ cells, DNA amounts averaged 3.2 ug. General study points: About 30 shared CD8+ CDR3s appeared highly expressed within patients' immunodominant clones. Researchers reported that CD8+ Simpson's diversity was not significantly different in patients versus controls.

The J segment lost 4 bases and the V segment lost 10 bases, leaving 3 bases of the junction unmatched. Germline CDR1 SNHLY, CDR2 FYNNEI. The CDR3 is 11 residues long. The template used for profiling TCR beta VDJ and CDR3 was genomic DNA. TCRdb used MiXCR to reprocess the reads, holding one entry per CDR3 protein. This sample has about 130,000 distinct CDR3 sequences, with roughly two fifths found just once. Note on this clonotype: The antigen remains unidentified.

The origin of this receptor is a human donor in good health, serving as a control. J is TRBJ1-2 and V is TRBV2, with 7 positions matching TRBD1. The sequenced material came from sorted CD4+, CD8+, or CD8+CD57+ T cells (not recorded which) from PBMCs. The CDR3 spells CATTGTYGYTF. CDR3 nucleotide sequence: TGTGCCACGACAGGGACCTATGGCTACACCTTC.